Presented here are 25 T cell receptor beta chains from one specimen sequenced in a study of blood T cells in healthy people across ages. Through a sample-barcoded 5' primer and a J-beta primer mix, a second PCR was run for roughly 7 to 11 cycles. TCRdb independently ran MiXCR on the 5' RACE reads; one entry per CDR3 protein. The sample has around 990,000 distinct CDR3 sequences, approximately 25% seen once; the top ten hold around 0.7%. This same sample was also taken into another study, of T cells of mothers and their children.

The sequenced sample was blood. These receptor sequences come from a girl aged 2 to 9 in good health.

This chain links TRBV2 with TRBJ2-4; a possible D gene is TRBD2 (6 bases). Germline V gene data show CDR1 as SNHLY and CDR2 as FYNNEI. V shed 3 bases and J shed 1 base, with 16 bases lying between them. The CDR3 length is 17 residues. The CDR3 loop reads CASSEGGHSVAKNIQYF. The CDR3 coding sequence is TGTGCCAGCAGTGAGGGAGGACATTCCGTGGCCAAAAACATTCAGTACTTC.

The CDR3 bases are TGCGCCAGCACAGGGTCAGATACGCAGTATTTT. Protein product: CASTGSDTQYF. This chain uses TRBV5-1 with TRBJ2-3; possibly TRBD1 for D (5 bases). Between the trimmed V and J ends, which lost 6 bases and 4 bases, there was a span of 6 bases. The CDR3 has 11 residues. From germline, CDR1 is SGHRS and CDR2 YFSETQ.

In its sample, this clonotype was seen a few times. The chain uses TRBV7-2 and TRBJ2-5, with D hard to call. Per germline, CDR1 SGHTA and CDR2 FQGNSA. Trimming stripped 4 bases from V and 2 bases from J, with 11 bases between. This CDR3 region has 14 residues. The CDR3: CASSSYSAQETQYF. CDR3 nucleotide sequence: TGTGCCAGCAGCTCCTACAGTGCTCAAGAGACCCAGTACTTC. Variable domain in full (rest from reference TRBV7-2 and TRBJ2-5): GAGVSQSPSNKVTEKGKDVELRCDPISGHTALYWYRQSLGQGLEFLIYFQGNSAPDKSGLPSDRFSAERTGGSVSTLTIQRTQQEDSAVYLCASSSYSAQETQYFGPGTRLLVL.

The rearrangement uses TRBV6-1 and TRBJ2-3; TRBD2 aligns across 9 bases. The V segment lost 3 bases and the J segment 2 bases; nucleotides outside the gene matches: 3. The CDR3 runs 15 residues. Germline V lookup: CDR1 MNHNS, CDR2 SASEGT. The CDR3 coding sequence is TGTGCCAGCAGTGATACTAGCGGGTACACAGATACGCAGTATTTT. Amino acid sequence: CASSDTSGYTDTQYF.

CDR3 sequence: CSVEGPPTDTQYF. CDR3 sequence (DNA): TGCAGCGTTGAAGGGCCCCCAACAGATACGCAGTATTTT. This chain uses TRBV29-1 with TRBJ2-3; D is undetermined. V dropped 1 base and J dropped 3 bases, with 8 bases sitting between them. The germline CDR1 and CDR2 sequences are SQVTM and ANQGSEA. The CDR3 loop spans 13 amino acids.

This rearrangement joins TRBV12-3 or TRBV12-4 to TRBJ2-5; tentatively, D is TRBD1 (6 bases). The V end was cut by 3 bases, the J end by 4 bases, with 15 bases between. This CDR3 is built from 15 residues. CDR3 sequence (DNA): TGTGCCAGCAGTTTCCGGCAGGGGTATTCAGAGACCCAGTACTTC. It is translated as CASSFRQGYSETQYF.

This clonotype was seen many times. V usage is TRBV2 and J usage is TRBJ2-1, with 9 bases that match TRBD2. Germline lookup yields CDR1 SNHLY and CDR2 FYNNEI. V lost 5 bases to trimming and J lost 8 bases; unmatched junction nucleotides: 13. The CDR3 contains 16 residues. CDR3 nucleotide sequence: TGTGCCAGCAGTACGGGGGGTCCGGGACTAGCCTATGAGCAGTTCTTC. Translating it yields CASSTGGPGLAYEQFF.

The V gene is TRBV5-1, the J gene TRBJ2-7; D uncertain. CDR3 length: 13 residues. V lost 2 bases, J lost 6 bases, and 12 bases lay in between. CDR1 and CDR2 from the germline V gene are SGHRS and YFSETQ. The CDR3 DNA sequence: TGCGCCAGCAGCTTACAGAGTAATGCCGAGCAGTACTTC. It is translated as CASSLQSNAEQYF. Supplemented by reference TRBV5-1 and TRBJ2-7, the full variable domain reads KAGVTQTPRYLIKTRGQQVTLSCSPISGHRSVSWYQQTPGQGLQFLFEYFSETQRNKGNFPGRFSGRQFSNSRSEMNVSTLELGDSALYLCASSLQSNAEQYFGPGTRLTVT.

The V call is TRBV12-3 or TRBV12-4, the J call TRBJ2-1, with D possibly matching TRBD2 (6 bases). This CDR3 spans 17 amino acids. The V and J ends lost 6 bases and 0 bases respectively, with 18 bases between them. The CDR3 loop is CASRIPPGESSYNEQFF. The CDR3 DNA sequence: TGTGCCAGCAGGATCCCCCCGGGAGAGAGCTCCTACAATGAGCAGTTCTTC.

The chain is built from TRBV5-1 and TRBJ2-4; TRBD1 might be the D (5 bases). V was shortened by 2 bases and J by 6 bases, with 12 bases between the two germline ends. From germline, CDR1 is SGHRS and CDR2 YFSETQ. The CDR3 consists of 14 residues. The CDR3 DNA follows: TGCGCCAGCAGCTTTCCGGACACACTAAACATTCAGTACTTC. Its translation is CASSFPDTLNIQYF.

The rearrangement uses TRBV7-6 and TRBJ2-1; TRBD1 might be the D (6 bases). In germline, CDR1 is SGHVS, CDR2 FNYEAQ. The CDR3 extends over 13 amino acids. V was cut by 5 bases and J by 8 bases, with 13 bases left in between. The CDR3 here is CASSRPGDYEQFF. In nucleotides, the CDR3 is TGTGCCAGCAGCCGACCAGGGGATTATGAGCAGTTCTTC.

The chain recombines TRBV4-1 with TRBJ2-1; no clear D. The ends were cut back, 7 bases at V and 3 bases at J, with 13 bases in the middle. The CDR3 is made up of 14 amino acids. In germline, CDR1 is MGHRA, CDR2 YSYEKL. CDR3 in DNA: TGCGCCAGCACCTTATCCCTCGGCTACAATGAGCAGTTCTTC. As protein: CASTLSLGYNEQFF.

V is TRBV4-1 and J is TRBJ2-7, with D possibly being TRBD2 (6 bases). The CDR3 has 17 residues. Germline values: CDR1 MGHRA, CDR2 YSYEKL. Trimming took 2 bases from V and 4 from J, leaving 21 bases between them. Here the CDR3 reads CASSQLATIINPYEQYF. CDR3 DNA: TGCGCCAGCAGCCAACTAGCGACAATAATCAACCCTTACGAGCAGTACTTC.

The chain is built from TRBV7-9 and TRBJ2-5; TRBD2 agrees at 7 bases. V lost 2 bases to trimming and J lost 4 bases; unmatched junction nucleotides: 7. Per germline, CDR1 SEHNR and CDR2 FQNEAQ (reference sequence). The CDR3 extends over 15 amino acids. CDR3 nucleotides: TGTGCCAGCAGCTTAATGCGGGAGTTAGCAGAGACCCAGTACTTC. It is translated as CASSLMRELAETQYF.

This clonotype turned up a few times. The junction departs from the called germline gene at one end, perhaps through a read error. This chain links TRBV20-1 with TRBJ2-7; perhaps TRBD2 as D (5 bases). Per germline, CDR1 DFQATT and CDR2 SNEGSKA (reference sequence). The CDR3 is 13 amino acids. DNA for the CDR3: TGCAGTGCTAGACCGGCAGGAGGCTACGAGCAGTGCTTC. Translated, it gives CSARPAGGYEQCF.

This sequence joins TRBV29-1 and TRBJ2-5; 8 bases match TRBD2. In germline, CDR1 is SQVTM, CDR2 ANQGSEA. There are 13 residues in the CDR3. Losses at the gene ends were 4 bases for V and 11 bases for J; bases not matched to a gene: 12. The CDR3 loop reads CSVAAGGIAEQYF. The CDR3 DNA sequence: TGCAGCGTTGCGGCGGGAGGCATTGCGGAGCAGTACTTC. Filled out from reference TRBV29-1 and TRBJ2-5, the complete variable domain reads SAVISQKPSRDICQRGTSLTIQCQVDSQVTMMFWYRQQPGQSLTLIATANQGSEATYESGFVIDKFPISRPNLTFSTLTVSNMSPEDSSIYLCSVAAGGIAEQYFGPGTRLLVL.

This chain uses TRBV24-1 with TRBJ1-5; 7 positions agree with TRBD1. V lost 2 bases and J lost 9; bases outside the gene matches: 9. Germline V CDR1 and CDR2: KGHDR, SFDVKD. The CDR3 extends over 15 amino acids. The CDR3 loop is CATSDSGTAVRPQHF. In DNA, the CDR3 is TGTGCCACCAGTGATTCCGGGACAGCCGTTCGGCCCCAGCATTTT.

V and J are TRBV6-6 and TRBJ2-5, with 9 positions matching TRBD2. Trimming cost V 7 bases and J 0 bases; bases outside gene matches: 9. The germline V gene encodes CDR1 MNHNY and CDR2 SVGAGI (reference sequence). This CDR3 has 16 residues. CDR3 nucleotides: TGTGCCAGCACCAACCTAGCGGGACCGTACCAAGAGACCCAGTACTTC. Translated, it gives CASTNLAGPYQETQYF.

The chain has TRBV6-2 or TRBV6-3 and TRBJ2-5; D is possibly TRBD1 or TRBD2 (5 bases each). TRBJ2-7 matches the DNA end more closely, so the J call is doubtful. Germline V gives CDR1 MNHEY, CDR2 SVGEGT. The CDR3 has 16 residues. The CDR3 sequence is CASSYSQDTSGGEQYF. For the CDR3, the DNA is TGTGCCAGCAGTTACTCGCAGGACACCTCCGGAGGCGAGCAGTACTTC.

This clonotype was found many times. CDR3 amino acids: CASSLWGATGELFF. CDR3 coding DNA: TGTGCCAGCAGTTTATGGGGAGCTACCGGGGAGCTGTTTTTT. The chain employs TRBV28 and TRBJ2-2; the D gene is possibly TRBD2 (5 bases). CDR1 and CDR2 from the germline V gene are MDHEN and SYDVKM. CDR3 size: 14 residues. The V end was cut by 0 bases, the J end by 5 bases, with 7 bases between. The complete variable domain, with remaining parts taken from reference TRBV28 and TRBJ2-2, reads DVKVTQSSRYLVKRTGEKVFLECVQDMDHENMFWYRQDPGLGLRLIYFSYDVKMKEKGDIPEGYSVSREKKERFSLILESASTNQTSMYLCASSLWGATGELFFGEGSRLTVL.

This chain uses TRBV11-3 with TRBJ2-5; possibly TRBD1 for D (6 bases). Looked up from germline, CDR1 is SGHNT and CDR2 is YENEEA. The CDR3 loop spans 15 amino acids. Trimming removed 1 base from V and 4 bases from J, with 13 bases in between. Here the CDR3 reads CASSLARGVGETQYF. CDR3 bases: TGTGCCAGCAGCTTAGCCAGGGGCGTTGGAGAGACCCAGTACTTC.

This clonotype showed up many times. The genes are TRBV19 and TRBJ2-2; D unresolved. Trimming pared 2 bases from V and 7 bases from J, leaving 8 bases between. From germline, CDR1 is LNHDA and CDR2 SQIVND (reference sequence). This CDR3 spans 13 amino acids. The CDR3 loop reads CASSIPRFGELFF. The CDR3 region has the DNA TGTGCCAGTAGTATACCCCGTTTCGGGGAGCTGTTTTTT.

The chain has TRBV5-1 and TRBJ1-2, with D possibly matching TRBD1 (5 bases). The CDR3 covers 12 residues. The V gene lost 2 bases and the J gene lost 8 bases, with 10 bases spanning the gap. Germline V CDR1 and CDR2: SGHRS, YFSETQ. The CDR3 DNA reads TGCGCCAGCAGCTTTCAGGGAGAGGGCTACACCTTC. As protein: CASSFQGEGYTF.

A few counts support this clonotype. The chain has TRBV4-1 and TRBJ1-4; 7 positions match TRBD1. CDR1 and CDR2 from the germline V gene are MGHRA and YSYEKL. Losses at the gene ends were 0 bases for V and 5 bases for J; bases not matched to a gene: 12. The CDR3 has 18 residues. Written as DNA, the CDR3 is TGCGCCAGCAGCCAAGATCCACTACTGACAGGGAAGAATGAAAAACTGTTTTTT. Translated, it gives CASSQDPLLTGKNEKLFF.

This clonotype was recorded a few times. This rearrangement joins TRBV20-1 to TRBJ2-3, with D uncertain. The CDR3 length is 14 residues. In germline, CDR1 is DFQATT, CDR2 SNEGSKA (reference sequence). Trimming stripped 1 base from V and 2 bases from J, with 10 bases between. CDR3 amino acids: CSARASWNTDTQYF. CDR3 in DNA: TGCAGTGCTAGAGCATCCTGGAACACAGATACGCAGTATTTT.